The rows below give T cell receptor beta chains drawn from one sample of a study of spatial heterogeneity in lung cancer. TCRdb re-called the 5' RACE reads through MiXCR, storing one row per CDR3 protein. The sample comprises about 120,000 distinct CDR3 sequences, more than 9% of which are singletons, and over 15% rests with the top ten. Sequencing used PBMCs, obtained at follow-up. These TCRs come from a male donor with early-stage non-small cell lung cancer. Each CDR3 is given without its conserved first and last residue. D genes are given only for firm matches. Clone size is not always given. Where it is, it says once, few, many or a class for expanded clones.

.	.	TRBV7-2	ASSPAERGGRPLYGYT
.	few	TRBV30	AWNRFSTGRSGELF
.	few	TRBV5-1	ASSLVFVAADTQY
TRBD2	many	TRBV3-1	ASSQAGLAGEQY
TRBD1	few	TRBV27	ASRLQGAKNQPQH
TRBD1	few	TRBV10-3	AISDTGGQTQY
TRBD2	few	TRBV7-2	ASSTPGTSSDTQY
TRBD1	few	TRBV19	ASSTPGQLRNIQY
TRBD2	few	TRBV4-3	ASSLLAGGPPYNEQF
.	.	TRBV7-9	ASSLFRQKQETQY
.	few	TRBV20-1	SAKTGYSEAF
TRBD2	many	TRBV27	ASSGGGPYNEQF
TRBD1	.	TRBV13	ASSLMDRGKAF
TRBD2	few	TRBV6-5	ASSPHGGNEQF
.	few	TRBV27	ASSRTPARSSYEQY
.	few	TRBV11-2	ASSFNQGYGYT
.	many	TRBV7-8	ASSLGLGYGYT
TRBD1	many	TRBV29-1	SVETGEPYEQY
TRBD2	few	TRBV20-1	SARPQGKRGGGADTQY
TRBD1	few	TRBV11-1	ATTGDTEAF
.	few	TRBV6-6	ASSYRGGAEAF
TRBD1	many	TRBV5-1	ASSQTGGRQPQH
.	.	TRBV7-9	ASSPRPPYNEQF
TRBD1	few	TRBV25-1	ASRAGGNTIY
.	few	TRBV9	ASSEQLNTEAF
TRBD1	many	TRBV28	ASARQGRRTEAF
TRBD1	many	TRBV27	ASSLMGQGGEKLF
.	many	TRBV7-2	ASSFRSDGGYT
.	few	TRBV20-1	SAPSGRYEQY
.	.	TRBV5-1	ASSPNRVPGEKLF
TRBD1	few	TRBV20-1	SARPQGAYQPQH
.	.	TRBV6-5	ASSYSKNTEAF
TRBD2	many	TRBV7-8	ASSPGGAYEQY
.	few	TRBV18	ASSPPQTLAKNIQY
.	.	TRBV3-1	ASSQETGTDTQY
.	many	TRBV11-2	ASSLGANVLT
.	many	TRBV29-1	SVDRGFYGYT
.	.	TRBV5-1	ASSLGPRDLNTEAF
.	.	TRBV6-2/TRBV6-3	ASSYPSLRRASTDTQY
.	many	TRBV3-1	ASSPLDTGELF
.	many	TRBV6-6	ASTTGQSNYNEQF